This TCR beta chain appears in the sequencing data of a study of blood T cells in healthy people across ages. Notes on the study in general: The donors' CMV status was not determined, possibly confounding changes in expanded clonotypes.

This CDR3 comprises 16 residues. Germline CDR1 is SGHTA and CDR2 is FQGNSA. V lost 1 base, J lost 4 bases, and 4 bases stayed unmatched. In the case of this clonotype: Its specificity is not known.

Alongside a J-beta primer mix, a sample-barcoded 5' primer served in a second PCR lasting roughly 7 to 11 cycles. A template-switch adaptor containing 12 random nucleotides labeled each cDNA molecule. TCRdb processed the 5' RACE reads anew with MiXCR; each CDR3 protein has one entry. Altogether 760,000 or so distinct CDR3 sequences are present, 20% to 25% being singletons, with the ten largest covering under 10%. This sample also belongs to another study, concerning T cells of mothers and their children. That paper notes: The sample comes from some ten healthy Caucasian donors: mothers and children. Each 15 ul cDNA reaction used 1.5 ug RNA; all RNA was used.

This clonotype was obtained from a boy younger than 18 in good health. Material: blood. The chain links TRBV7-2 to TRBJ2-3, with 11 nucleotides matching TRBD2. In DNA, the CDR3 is TGTGCCAGCAGCTTAGTTAGCGGGGGGGCCCCAGATACGCAGTATTTT. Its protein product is CASSLVSGGAPDTQYF.